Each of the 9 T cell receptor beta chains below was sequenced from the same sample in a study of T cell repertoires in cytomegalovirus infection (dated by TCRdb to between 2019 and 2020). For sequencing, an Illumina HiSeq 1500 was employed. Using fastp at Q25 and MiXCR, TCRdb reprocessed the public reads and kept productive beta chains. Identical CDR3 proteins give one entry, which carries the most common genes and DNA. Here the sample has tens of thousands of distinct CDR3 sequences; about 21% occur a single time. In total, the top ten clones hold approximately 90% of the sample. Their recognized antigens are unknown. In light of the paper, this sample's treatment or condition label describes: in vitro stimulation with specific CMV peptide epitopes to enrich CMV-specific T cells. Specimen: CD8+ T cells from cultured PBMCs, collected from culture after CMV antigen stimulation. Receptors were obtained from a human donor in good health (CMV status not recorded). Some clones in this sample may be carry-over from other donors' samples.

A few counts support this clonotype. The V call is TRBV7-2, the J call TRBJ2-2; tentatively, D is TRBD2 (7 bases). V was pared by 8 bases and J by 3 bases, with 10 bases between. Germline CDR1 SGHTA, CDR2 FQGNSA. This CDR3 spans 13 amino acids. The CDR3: CASGGAYTGELFF. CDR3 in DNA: TGTGCCAGCGGGGGGGCGTACACCGGGGAGCTGTTTTTT. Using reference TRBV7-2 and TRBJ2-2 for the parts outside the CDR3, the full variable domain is GAGVSQSPSNKVTEKGKDVELRCDPISGHTALYWYRQSLGQGLEFLIYFQGNSAPDKSGLPSDRFSAERTGGSVSTLTIQRTQQEDSAVYLCASGGAYTGELFFGEGSRLTVL.

The CDR3 here is CSARATGQGVSYEQYF. The CDR3 DNA follows: TGCAGTGCTAGAGCAACGGGACAGGGTGTCTCCTACGAGCAGTACTTC. This chain uses TRBV20-1 with TRBJ2-7, with 9 positions matching TRBD1. J lost 0 bases, V lost 1 base, and 7 bases had no gene match. The V gene's germline CDR1 is DFQATT and CDR2 SNEGSKA (reference sequence). The CDR3 covers 16 residues.

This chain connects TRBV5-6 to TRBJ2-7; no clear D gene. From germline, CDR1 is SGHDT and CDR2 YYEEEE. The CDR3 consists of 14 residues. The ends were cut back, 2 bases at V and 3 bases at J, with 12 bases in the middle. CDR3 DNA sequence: TGTGCCAGCAGCTTAGGAAAGTCGTACTACGAGCAGTACTTC. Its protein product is CASSLGKSYYEQYF.

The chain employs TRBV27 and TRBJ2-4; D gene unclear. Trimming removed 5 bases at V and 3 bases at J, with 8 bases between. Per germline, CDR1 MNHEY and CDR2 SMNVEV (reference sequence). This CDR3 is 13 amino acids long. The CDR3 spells CASSPGNKNIQYF. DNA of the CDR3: TGTGCCAGCAGTCCCGGAAACAAAAACATTCAGTACTTC.

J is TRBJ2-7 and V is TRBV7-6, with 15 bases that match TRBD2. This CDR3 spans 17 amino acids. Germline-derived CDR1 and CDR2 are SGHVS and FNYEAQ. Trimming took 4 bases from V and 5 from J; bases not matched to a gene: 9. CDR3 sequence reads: CASSWGLAGGQENEQYF. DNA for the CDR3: TGTGCCAGCAGCTGGGGACTAGCGGGAGGTCAAGAAAACGAGCAGTACTTC.

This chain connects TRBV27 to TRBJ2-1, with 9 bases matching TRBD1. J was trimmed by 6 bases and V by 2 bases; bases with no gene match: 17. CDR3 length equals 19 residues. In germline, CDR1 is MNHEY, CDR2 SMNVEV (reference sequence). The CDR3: CASSLTSSGGQGGGNEQFF. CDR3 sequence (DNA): TGTGCCAGCAGTTTAACTTCGTCAGGGGGACAGGGCGGGGGCAATGAGCAGTTCTTC.

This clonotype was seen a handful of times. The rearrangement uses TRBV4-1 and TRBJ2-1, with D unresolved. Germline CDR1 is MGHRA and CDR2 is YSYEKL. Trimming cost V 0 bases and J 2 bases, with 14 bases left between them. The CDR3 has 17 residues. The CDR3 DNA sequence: TGCGCCAGCAGCCAAGATTGGACCCTAACCCCCTACAATGAGCAGTTCTTC. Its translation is CASSQDWTLTPYNEQFF.

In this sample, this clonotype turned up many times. The CDR3 is CASSQEGTYEQFF. CDR3 in DNA: TGTGCCAGCAGCCAAGAGGGCACATATGAGCAGTTCTTC. This chain uses TRBV4-2 with TRBJ2-1, with no clear D. Germline V lookup: CDR1 LGHNA, CDR2 YNFKEQ. CDR3 length: 13 amino acids. With 0 bases removed from V and 8 bases from J, the gap between germline ends came to 8 bases.

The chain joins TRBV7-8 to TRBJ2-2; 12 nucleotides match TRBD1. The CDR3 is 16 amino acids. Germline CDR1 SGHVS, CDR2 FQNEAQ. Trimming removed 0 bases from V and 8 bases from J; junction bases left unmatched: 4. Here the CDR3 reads CASSLATGQGAGELFF. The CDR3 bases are TGTGCCAGCAGCTTAGCGACGGGACAGGGGGCTGGGGAGCTGTTTTTT.